The clone carrying this T cell receptor (beta chain) showed up many times. Its antigen is not identified. These data come from a study of CD8 T cells in ankylosing spondylitis. General study results and limits: Matched synovial fluid from ankylosing spondylitis patients was reported to be enriched for disease-linked clones. Blood from ankylosing spondylitis patients appeared to carry a characteristic roughly eight-variant TCR beta motif.

Molecular-barcoded quantitative 5'-RACE produced these TCR beta libraries. TCRdb re-analysed the 5' RACE reads in MiXCR, keeping a single row per CDR3 protein. The table shows around 230,000 distinct CDR3 sequences, with roughly 8.2% occurring only once. The germline V gene has CDR1 SQVTM and CDR2 ANQGSEA. This CDR3 has 12 residues. Trimming left V 3 bases short and J 3 bases short, with 8 bases between. J is TRBJ2-5 and V is TRBV29-1, with D possibly matching TRBD1 (6 bases). The receptor was isolated from a female donor with ankylosing spondylitis or in good health (not recorded which). Input material: blood, either unsorted or a sorted T cell fraction (not recorded which). In DNA form, the CDR3 reads TGCAGCGTTGACGAGGGGGAAGAGACCCAGTACTTC. Translation gives CSVDEGEETQYF.